Shown below are 21 T cell receptor beta chains from a single sample sequenced in a study of OX40 agonist ivuxolimab in advanced cancers. Libraries were prepared through the immunoSEQ multiplex PCR assay. In TCRdb, the immuneACCESS table is reduced to in-frame sequences with V and J assigned. These tables do not hold every clone; where another copy was compared, an unresolved V gene accounts for under half, and the others remain unexplained. The sample table records 35,000 to 50,000 clones; roughly 86% of these occur just once. In total, the top ten clones hold less than 20% of the sample. Sample: CD4+ or CD8+ T cells sorted from blood, taken in a trial of the OX40 agonist ivuxolimab. The origin of the receptors is an adult with an advanced solid tumor such as melanoma, head and neck, liver or kidney cancer.

This chain links TRBV18 with TRBJ2-5, with TRBD2 identical over 14 bases. Germline CDR1 KGHSH, CDR2 LQKENI. V lost 5 bases to trimming and J lost 5 bases; unmatched junction nucleotides: 7. This CDR3 comprises 16 residues. CDR3 bases: TGTGCCAGCTCAAGACTAGCGGGGGGGCTCGGTGAGACCCAGTACTTC. It yields the protein CASSRLAGGLGETQYF. The entire variable domain, with the rest obtained from reference TRBV18 and TRBJ2-5, is as follows: NAGVMQNPRHLVRRRGQEARLRCSPMKGHSHVYWYRQLPEEGLKFMVYLQKENIIDESGMPKERFSAEFPKEGPSILRIQQVVRGDSAAYFCASSRLAGGLGETQYFGPGTRLLVL.

V is TRBV19 and J is TRBJ1-6, with 7 bases aligning to TRBD1. Per germline, CDR1 LNHDA and CDR2 SQIVND (reference sequence). The CDR3 spans 14 residues. After removal of 4 bases from V and 7 bases from J, the junction contained 4 bases not matched to a gene. The CDR3 is CASSTGQKNSPLHF. The DNA of the CDR3 is TGTGCCAGTAGTACGGGACAGAAGAATTCACCCCTCCACTTT.

The chain is built from TRBV28 and TRBJ1-2; the match to TRBD1 covers 9 bases. CDR1 is MDHEN and CDR2 is SYDVKM in the germline V gene. With V trimmed by 5 bases and J by 3 bases, 7 bases remained unmatched. The CDR3 has 15 amino acids. The CDR3 spells CASSPGQGVYYGYTF. In nucleotides, the CDR3 is TGTGCCAGCAGTCCGGGACAGGGAGTTTACTATGGCTACACCTTC.

This chain links TRBV7-2 with TRBJ1-1, with D possibly being TRBD1 (5 bases). This CDR3 is built from 14 residues. The V gene lost 5 bases and the J gene lost 6 bases, with 16 bases spanning the gap. Germline V CDR1 and CDR2: SGHTA, FQGNSA. The CDR3 sequence is CASSVRVWLAEAFF. In nucleotides, the CDR3 is TGTGCCAGCAGCGTCAGGGTATGGCTGGCTGAAGCTTTCTTT. Full variable domain (missing parts from reference TRBV7-2 and TRBJ1-1): GAGVSQSPSNKVTEKGKDVELRCDPISGHTALYWYRQSLGQGLEFLIYFQGNSAPDKSGLPSDRFSAERTGGSVSTLTIQRTQQEDSAVYLCASSVRVWLAEAFFGQGTRLTVV.

Only a few counts were recorded for this clone. V gene TRBV6-1 combines with J gene TRBJ2-1; D is ambiguous. In germline, CDR1 is MNHNS, CDR2 SASEGT. V dropped 11 bases and J dropped 9 bases, with 26 bases sitting between them. CDR3 length: 15 residues. This chain's CDR3 is CAGKDKDHTGGEQFF. In nucleotides, the CDR3 is TGTGCCGGGAAGGATAAAGACCACACTGGCGGTGAGCAGTTCTTC.

J is TRBJ1-1 and V is TRBV4-1, with D unresolved. The V end lost 3 bases, the J end lost 3 bases, and 14 bases lay between the germline ends. Germline V gene sequence: CDR1 MGHRA, CDR2 YSYEKL. The length of the CDR3 is 15 residues. The CDR3 loop reads CASSHPAGRDTEAFF. CDR3 sequence (DNA): TGCGCCAGCAGCCACCCGGCGGGCAGAGACACTGAAGCTTTCTTT.

This clone is medium-sized by share. V usage is TRBV11-1 and J usage is TRBJ2-1; unclear D gene. Germline CDR1 is SGHAT and CDR2 is FQDESV (reference sequence). V was clipped by 0 bases and J by 6 bases, with 12 bases between them. This CDR3 has 15 residues. CDR3 DNA: TGTGCCAGCAGCTTAGCTAACTCCGGACCCAATGAGCAGTTCTTC. It translates to CASSLANSGPNEQFF.

V usage is TRBV27 and J usage is TRBJ2-6; weak D call: TRBD1 (6 bases). V lost 4 bases and J 4 bases, leaving 17 bases between the germline ends. The length of the CDR3 is 17 residues. Germline V gene sequence: CDR1 MNHEY, CDR2 SMNVEV (reference sequence). The DNA of the CDR3 is TGTGCCAGCAGTTCTATCGGGACAACCTCGGGGGCCAACGTCCTGACTTTC. It specifies CASSSIGTTSGANVLTF. The full variable domain, in which reference TRBV27 and TRBJ2-6 provide the parts outside the CDR3, is EAQVTQNPRYLITVTGKKLTVTCSQNMNHEYMSWYRQDPGLGLRQIYYSMNVEVTDKGDVPEGYKVSRKEKRNFPLILESPSPNQTSLYFCASSSIGTTSGANVLTFGAGSRLTVL.

The V call is TRBV5-1, the J call TRBJ2-7; D is ambiguous. V lost 2 bases and J 3 bases, leaving 9 bases between the germline ends. This CDR3 spans 13 amino acids. The germline V gene has CDR1 SGHRS and CDR2 YFSETQ. CDR3 loop: CASSFTSGYEQYF. CDR3 DNA: TGCGCCAGCAGCTTTACCAGTGGCTACGAGCAGTACTTC.

Only one count was recorded for this clone. The chain is built from TRBV9 and TRBJ2-6; no clear D gene. Germline V gene data show CDR1 as SGDLS and CDR2 as YYNGEE. Trimming took off 2 bases at V and 0 bases at J, with 9 bases between the two ends. The CDR3 is 16 residues long. Written as DNA, the CDR3 is TGTGCCAGCAGCGTGACACTCAGCTCTGGGGCCAACGTCCTGACTTTC. Translation gives CASSVTLSSGANVLTF.

This chain connects TRBV7-9 to TRBJ2-5; D not certain. The germline V gene encodes CDR1 SEHNR and CDR2 FQNEAQ (reference sequence). V dropped 4 bases and J dropped 1 base, with 1 base sitting between them. The CDR3 runs 11 residues. CDR3 DNA: TGTGCCAGCAGCTCCCAAGAGACCCAGTACTTC. Its protein product is CASSSQETQYF.

The chain joins TRBV12-5 to TRBJ2-1; D is unclear. V was pared by 3 bases and J by 10 bases, with 4 bases between. CDR1 and CDR2 from the germline V gene are LGHNT and FRNRAP. The CDR3 sequence is 10 residues long. CDR3 sequence reads: CASGFGEQFF. The CDR3 coding sequence is TGTGCTAGTGGTTTTGGCGAGCAGTTCTTC. The whole variable domain, filled in from reference TRBV12-5 and TRBJ2-1, reads DARVTQTPRHKVTEMGQEVTMRCQPILGHNTVFWYRQTMMQGLELLAYFRNRAPLDDSGMPKDRFSAEMPDATLATLKIQPSEPRDSAVYFCASGFGEQFFGPGTRLTVL.

The CDR3 sequence: CASSLGGSASYEQYF. CDR3 bases: TGTGCCAGCAGTTTAGGGGGGTCCGCGTCCTACGAGCAGTACTTC. The V call is TRBV28, the J call TRBJ2-7; TRBD2 is a possible D gene (6 bases). The CDR3 has 15 residues. Between the trimmed V and J ends, which lost 2 bases and 1 base, there was a span of 12 bases. Germline V lookup: CDR1 MDHEN, CDR2 SYDVKM.

This chain links TRBV27 with TRBJ2-2; 12 bases agree with TRBD1. V gave up 5 bases and J gave up 6 bases; unmatched junction bases: 7. Looked up from germline, CDR1 is MNHEY and CDR2 is SMNVEV (reference sequence). CDR3 length: 16 residues. The CDR3 region is CASSAGQGAYAGELFF. In DNA form, the CDR3 reads TGTGCCAGCAGTGCGGGACAGGGGGCGTACGCCGGGGAGCTGTTTTTT.

J is TRBJ2-5 and V is TRBV2, with 7 bases identical to TRBD2. Germline CDR1 is SNHLY and CDR2 is FYNNEI. V trimming: 8 bases; J trimming: 5 bases; junction bases outside the gene matches: 11. The CDR3 has 14 amino acids. The CDR3: CASGNLADVETQYF. The CDR3 DNA reads as TGTGCCAGCGGCAACCTAGCGGACGTGGAGACCCAGTACTTC.

The rearrangement uses TRBV28 and TRBJ2-3, with D tentatively TRBD2 (6 bases). V was pared by 3 bases and J by 6 bases, with 19 bases between. CDR1 MDHEN and CDR2 SYDVKM come from the germline V gene. The CDR3 has 16 residues. In nucleotides, the CDR3 is TGTGCCAGCAGTTTTACTACGGAGGGCCAGGGCGATACGCAGTATTTT. As protein: CASSFTTEGQGDTQYF.

This clone was detected a few times. This rearrangement joins TRBV10-2 to TRBJ2-7; TRBD1 matches 8 bases. This CDR3 is 14 amino acids long. J lost 5 bases, V lost 4 bases, and 7 bases had no gene match. The germline V gene encodes CDR1 WSHSY and CDR2 SAAADI. CDR3 sequence reads: CASSVTGGVDEQYF. The CDR3 bases are TGCGCCAGCAGTGTAACAGGGGGAGTGGACGAGCAGTACTTC.

This clone occurred once. The rearrangement links TRBV6-5 to TRBJ2-1; D gene unclear. The CDR3 totals 16 residues. The V end lost 0 bases, the J end lost 2 bases, and 11 bases lay between the germline ends. Germline CDR1 and CDR2: MNHEY and SVGAGI. CDR3 sequence (DNA): TGTGCCAGCAGTTACTCGTTGGTATGGGCCTACAATGAGCAGTTCTTC. This translates into CASSYSLVWAYNEQFF.

The chain uses TRBV4-3 and TRBJ2-7; D remains ambiguous. CDR1 and CDR2 (germline): LGHNA, YSLEER. This CDR3 region has 15 residues. Trimming shortened V by 1 base and J by 1 base, and 11 bases separated the two germline ends. CDR3 loop: CASSQVAGSSYEQYF. DNA of the CDR3: TGCGCCAGCAGCCAAGTGGCAGGTAGTTCCTACGAGCAGTACTTC.

The rearrangement links TRBV5-1 to TRBJ2-2, with D perhaps matching TRBD1 (5 bases). This CDR3 has 15 amino acids. CDR1 and CDR2 from the germline V gene are SGHRS and YFSETQ. Trimming pared 6 bases from V and 5 bases from J, leaving 17 bases between. CDR3 in DNA: TGCGCCAGCAACGCAGGGCAGGCCCCGACCGGGGAGCTGTTTTTT. Amino acid sequence: CASNAGQAPTGELFF.

This clone was counted between two and nine times. The chain is built from TRBV6-5 and TRBJ1-1; 8 positions agree with TRBD1. This CDR3 is 13 amino acids long. The trim removed 8 bases at V and 0 bases at J, leaving 2 bases unmatched. The germline gives CDR1 MNHEY, CDR2 SVGAGI. The CDR3, as DNA: TGTGCCAGCCGGACAGGGATGAACACTGAAGCTTTCTTT. Its protein is CASRTGMNTEAFF.